These T cell receptor beta chains were read from a single sample in a study of CD4 T cells in relation to SARS-CoV-2 and coronaviruses. Antigen specificity for these receptors is unknown. TCRdb keeps only in-frame clones here, not all; method: immunoSEQ multiplex PCR. The sample yields about 20,000 clones, just over 65% seen once. The sample was CD4+ T cells from PBMCs, cultured in vitro. The receptors originated from a human donor in good health. The CDR3 runs from the conserved cysteine through the conserved F or W. Fields, in order: D gene, clone size, J gene, V gene, CDR3 DNA, CDR3 protein. D genes are given only for firm matches. Some rows have no size entry. The others give once, few or many, or a class for an expanded clone.

TRBD1 | once | TRBJ2-7 | TRBV11-3 | TGTGCCAGCAGCAGGGGACAGGGTAACTACGAGCAGTACTTC | CASSRGQGNYEQYF
- | few | TRBJ2-7 | TRBV7-6 | TGTGCCAGCAGCTTAGCCGGGGGCAATCCTCAAGAGCAGTACTTC | CASSLAGGNPQEQYF
- | few | TRBJ1-1 | TRBV7-2 | TGTGCCAGCTGCTTGGACAGAATGAACACTGAAGCTTTCTTT | CASCLDRMNTEAFF
- | - | TRBJ2-3 | TRBV5-1 | TGCGCCAGCAGCTTGGGAGGCCGCGCTAGCACAGATACGCAGTATTTT | CASSLGGRASTDTQYF
TRBD1 | - | TRBJ1-1 | TRBV13 | TGTGCCAGCAGCTACGCCGGGACAGGGACCACTGAAGCTTTCTTT | CASSYAGTGTTEAFF
TRBD2 | - | TRBJ2-1 | TRBV2 | TGTGCCACCACCCCGCATCTAGCGGGGAGCTACAATGAGCAGTTCTTC | CATTPHLAGSYNEQFF
- | - | TRBJ1-1 | TRBV25-1 | TGTGCCAGCACCCTAGGGTTGGGCACTGAAGCTTTCTTT | CASTLGLGTEAFF
TRBD2 | - | TRBJ2-1 | TRBV9 | TGTGCCAGCAGCGGGGGACTAGCGGGAGAGGGTGAGCAGTTCTTC | CASSGGLAGEGEQFF
- | - | TRBJ2-1 | TRBV5-4 | TGTGCCAGCAGCTTTAATGAGCCGTCCTACAATGAGCAGTTCTTC | CASSFNEPSYNEQFF
- | - | TRBJ1-5 | TRBV3-1/TRBV3-2 | TGTGCCAGCAGCCAAGGGGGGACTTCCTTCAAGCCCCAGCATTTT | CASSQGGTSFKPQHF
- | few | TRBJ1-6 | TRBV2 | TGTGCCAGCAGTACTACAGGGAATTCACCCCTCCACTTT | CASSTTGNSPLHF
- | - | TRBJ1-5 | TRBV2 | TGTGCCAGCAGTGCCGACAGTCCCAATCAGCCCCAGCATTTT | CASSADSPNQPQHF
- | few | TRBJ2-1 | TRBV19 | TGTGCCAGTAGTATACAATCGAACAATGAGCAGTTCTTC | CASSIQSNNEQFF
- | - | TRBJ1-2 | TRBV7-2 | TGTGCCAGCAGCTTAGGATCCGGGACTTACTATGGCTACACCTTC | CASSLGSGTYYGYTF
TRBD2 | - | TRBJ2-2 | TRBV7-2 | TGTGCCAGCAGCTTATTTGCTAGCGGGGGGGCGACCGGGGAGCTGTTTTTT | CASSLFASGGATGELFF
- | - | TRBJ2-2 | TRBV25-1 | TGTGCCAGCACGGACCAAAACACCGGGGAGCTGTTTTTT | CASTDQNTGELFF
- | - | TRBJ1-2 | TRBV12-3/TRBV12-4 | TGTGCCAGCAGTTTGTCTAACTATGGCTACACCTTC | CASSLSNYGYTF
- | - | TRBJ2-3 | TRBV7-3 | TGTGCCAGCAGCCGAGGGTTCGATACGCAGTATTTT | CASSRGFDTQYF
- | - | TRBJ2-2 | TRBV7-3 | TGTGCCAGCAGCCCTGTACAGGGTGGGACCGGGGAGCTGTTTTTT | CASSPVQGGTGELFF
TRBD2 | - | TRBJ2-3 | TRBV5-1 | TGCGCCAGCAGCTTGGTGGCTAGCGGGACAGATACGCAGTATTTT | CASSLVASGTDTQYF
- | - | TRBJ1-1 | TRBV5-1 | TGCGCCAGCAGCTACTTAAGCTCAGGGAACACTGAAGCTTTCTTT | CASSYLSSGNTEAFF
- | - | TRBJ2-5 | TRBV5-5 | TGTGCCAGCAGCTTGGGCAGGGTGACTGGAATGGAGACCCAGTACTTC | CASSLGRVTGMETQYF
- | few | TRBJ1-2 | TRBV18 | TGTGCCAGCTCAGAATCGGCAGTTTATGGCTACACCTTC | CASSESAVYGYTF
- | - | TRBJ2-2 | TRBV7-7 | TGTGCTAGCAGCTTAGCGGCAGCCGCGAACACCGGGGAGCTGTTTTTT | CASSLAAAANTGELFF
- | few | TRBJ2-1 | TRBV9 | TGTGCCAGCAGCGTTAGGTGGGGGTCTGATGAGCAGTTCTTC | CASSVRWGSDEQFF
TRBD2 | - | TRBJ2-3 | TRBV5-1 | TGCGCCAGCAGCTTGGAGCGGGGGCGCGACTTCACAGATACGCAGTATTTT | CASSLERGRDFTDTQYF
- | once | TRBJ2-5 | TRBV9 | TGTGCCAGCAGCCTACACTCTAGTCAAGAGACCCAGTACTTC | CASSLHSSQETQYF
TRBD1 | - | TRBJ1-1 | TRBV7-8 | TGTGCCAGCAGCTTAGCGACAGGGAGGTTCACTGAAGCTTTCTTT | CASSLATGRFTEAFF
- | - | TRBJ2-3 | TRBV6-6 | TGTGCCAGCCAGCGTGGGGCCGAAAATACGCAGTATTTT | CASQRGAENTQYF
TRBD1 | few | TRBJ2-2 | TRBV19 | TGTGCCAGTAGGGCCGGGACAGCCAACACCGGGGAGCTGTTTTTT | CASRAGTANTGELFF
TRBD2 | - | TRBJ2-5 | TRBV24-1 | TGTGCCACCAGTGTCCGGCGGGGGGGCCCGGAGACCCAGTACTTC | CATSVRRGGPETQYF
- | - | TRBJ1-3 | TRBV19 | TGTGCCAGTAGTATTCGACAGATCTCTGGAAACACCATATATTTT | CASSIRQISGNTIYF
- | - | TRBJ2-5 | TRBV6-5 | TGTGCCAGCAGTTATAGGTTATACCAAGAGACCCAGTACTTC | CASSYRLYQETQYF
- | few | TRBJ2-5 | TRBV18 | TGTGCCAGCTCACCGGGCTCCGCCGCCGGGGAGACCCAGTACTTC | CASSPGSAAGETQYF
- | once | TRBJ1-5 | TRBV25-1 | TGTGCCAGCTTTTACTCGTGGGACGGTGGGAGCAATCAGCCCCAGCATTTT | CASFYSWDGGSNQPQHF
- | few | TRBJ1-2 | TRBV6-1 | TGTGCCAGCAGTGAAGCTTTCAACGATGGCTACACCTTC | CASSEAFNDGYTF
TRBD1 | few | TRBJ2-7 | TRBV4-2 | TGTGCCAGCAACCCCGGGACAGGGTTACACGAGCAGTACTTC | CASNPGTGLHEQYF
- | - | TRBJ2-3 | TRBV6-2/TRBV6-3 | TGTGCCAGCAATGACTCCCCCACAGATACGCAGTATTTT | CASNDSPTDTQYF
- | few | TRBJ2-3 | TRBV19 | TGTGCCAGTAGTATAGATGGCGGGGGCACAGATACGCAGTATTTT | CASSIDGGGTDTQYF
TRBD2 | - | TRBJ2-7 | TRBV4-1 | TGCGCCAGCAGCCAAGGAGTGACTAGCGCAGTATACGAGCAGTACTTC | CASSQGVTSAVYEQYF
TRBD1 | - | TRBJ1-6 | TRBV2 | TGTGCCAGCGCCCGACAGGGGGCGGATTTATATTCACCCCTCCACTTT | CASARQGADLYSPLHF
TRBD2 | - | TRBJ2-7 | TRBV5-1 | TGCGCCAGCAGCCAGGACGGCGGGAGGGCCCTCGGCGAGCAGTACTTC | CASSQDGGRALGEQYF
- | - | TRBJ1-6 | TRBV7-2 | TGTGCCAGCACCTATAATCCGGGCGATTCACCCCTCCACTTT | CASTYNPGDSPLHF
- | - | TRBJ1-5 | TRBV5-8 | TGTGCCAGCAGCTTGAATCAGCCCCAGCATTTT | CASSLNQPQHF
TRBD2 | - | TRBJ2-2 | TRBV2 | TGTGCCTGCCAGCGGAGCGGGGGCACCGGGGAGCTGTTTTTT | CACQRSGGTGELFF